A single sample is the source of the 10 T cell receptor beta chains below, sequenced in a study of T cell repertoires in cytomegalovirus infection. Each CDR3 protein gets one entry after TCRdb re-called the reads with MiXCR. The table records approximately 770,000 distinct CDR3 sequences, around 29% of them present only once. These receptors have no identified antigens. The material was cultured CD8+ T cells from PBMCs, obtained from culture after CMV antigen stimulation. The receptor set was obtained from a human donor in good health (CMV status not recorded). Some clones in this sample may be carry-over from other donors' samples.

There are a few counts of this clonotype. The genes are TRBV7-9 and TRBJ1-1; the D gene is possibly TRBD1 (6 bases). The ends were cut back, 7 bases at V and 3 bases at J, with 15 bases in the middle. CDR3 length equals 14 residues. Germline loops: CDR1 SEHNR, CDR2 FQNEAQ (reference sequence). CDR3 amino acids: CASTLGGGDTEAFF. The CDR3 DNA is TGTGCCAGCACCCTAGGGGGGGGTGACACTGAAGCTTTCTTT.

A few counts support this clonotype. This rearrangement joins TRBV4-3 to TRBJ2-3; the D call may be TRBD1 or TRBD2 (6 bases each). Trimming took off 0 bases at V and 0 bases at J, with 13 bases between the two ends. This CDR3 region has 17 residues. CDR1 LGHNA and CDR2 YSLEER come from the germline V gene. The CDR3 DNA reads as TGCGCCAGCAGCCAAGATTGGAGGGGGGCGAGCACAGATACGCAGTATTTT. Translating gives CASSQDWRGASTDTQYF.

The chain combines TRBV10-3 with TRBJ1-2; the D gene is possibly TRBD1 (5 bases). This CDR3 is 15 amino acids long. The germline gives CDR1 ENHRY, CDR2 SYGVKD. Trimming shortened V by 11 bases and J by 5 bases, and 24 bases separated the two germline ends. This chain's CDR3 is CASEGTDDWGYGYTF. The CDR3, as DNA: TGTGCCTCTGAGGGGACGGATGACTGGGGGTATGGCTACACCTTC.

This clonotype was seen a few times. The V call is TRBV4-1, the J call TRBJ1-1; D is possibly TRBD1 (6 bases). The CDR3 spans 17 residues. CDR1 and CDR2 (germline): MGHRA, YSYEKL. V lost 1 base to trimming and J lost 0 bases, with 15 bases between them. In DNA, the CDR3 is TGCGCCAGCAGCCAAGCGCCAACAGGGTATTTGAACACTGAAGCTTTCTTT. As protein: CASSQAPTGYLNTEAFF.

The chain combines TRBV7-9 with TRBJ2-6, with TRBD1 matching 12 bases. The CDR3 extends over 19 amino acids. The V and J ends lost 0 bases and 4 bases, in that order; junction bases with no gene match: 7. CDR1 and CDR2 from the germline V gene are SEHNR and FQNEAQ (reference sequence). The CDR3 region is CASSLAPGQGARGANVLTF. The CDR3 region has the DNA TGTGCCAGCAGCTTAGCGCCGGGACAGGGGGCGCGGGGGGCCAACGTCCTGACTTTC. The variable domain in full, completed from reference TRBV7-9 and TRBJ2-6, reads DTGVSQNPRHKITKRGQNVTFRCDPISEHNRLYWYRQTLGQGPEFLTYFQNEAQLEKSRLLSDRFSAERPKGSFSTLEIQRTEQGDSAMYLCASSLAPGQGARGANVLTFGAGSRLTVL.

This clonotype was recorded many times. The chain uses TRBV7-8 and TRBJ2-1; 12 bases line up with TRBD1. The trim removed 1 base at V and 0 bases at J, leaving 13 bases unmatched. Looked up from germline, CDR1 is SGHVS and CDR2 is FQNEAQ. The CDR3 runs to 21 residues. CDR3 in amino acids: CASSLGSGTGGRANSYNEQFF. CDR3 DNA sequence: TGTGCCAGCAGCTTAGGTTCCGGGACAGGGGGCCGCGCGAACTCCTACAATGAGCAGTTCTTC.

This clonotype was found a few times. V is TRBV12-3 or TRBV12-4 and J is TRBJ1-1; D gene unclear. The CDR3 length is 17 residues. Trimming left V 4 bases short and J 0 bases short, with 18 bases between. Written as DNA, the CDR3 is TGTGCCAGCAGTTCCCGAGAATTAAGGGTGGTGAACACTGAAGCTTTCTTT. Amino acids: CASSSRELRVVNTEAFF.

The rearrangement links TRBV5-1 to TRBJ2-3, with 9 bases fitting TRBD2. The ends lost 0 bases at V and 3 bases at J; junction bases unmatched: 5. The length of the CDR3 is 16 residues. Germline loops: CDR1 SGHRS, CDR2 YFSETQ. The CDR3: CASSLEPAGGTDTQYF. The CDR3 DNA reads as TGCGCCAGCAGCTTGGAGCCAGCGGGGGGTACAGATACGCAGTATTTT.

The V gene is TRBV9, the J gene TRBJ2-1; D not resolved. Looked up from germline, CDR1 is SGDLS and CDR2 is YYNGEE. Trimming removed 7 bases from V and 7 bases from J, with 15 bases in between. The CDR3 runs to 13 residues. The CDR3 DNA reads TGTGCCAGCTCCCGCTCTGGGTATAATGAGCAGTTCTTC. Protein product: CASSRSGYNEQFF.

The chain couples TRBV27 to TRBJ2-1, with D perhaps TRBD1 or TRBD2 (6 bases each). V gave up 2 bases and J gave up 10 bases, with 12 bases separating them. This CDR3 region has 13 residues. Germline loops: CDR1 MNHEY, CDR2 SMNVEV (reference sequence). This CDR3 reads CASSLRGAGEQFF. The DNA of the CDR3 is TGTGCCAGCAGTTTAAGGGGGGCGGGAGAGCAGTTCTTC.